This TCR beta chain is drawn from a study of type 1 and type 2 diabetes patients. The overall study: Donors were type 1 diabetes, type 2 diabetes, or nondiabetic controls. A total of 15 million to 20 million paired-end reads came from the whole study.

Study-wide results and caveats: Some expanded clones seen only in T1D might occur in additional T2D or control samples.

Amplification started from genomic DNA. Amplification of the beta chain CDR3 used 30 forward and 13 reverse multiplex primers. MiXCR was run by TCRdb on the multiplex PCR reads, yielding one entry per CDR3 protein. The table includes around 300,000 distinct CDR3 sequences, approximately 45% detected once. Germline V CDR1 and CDR2: MNHEY, SVGAGI. J was trimmed by 1 base and V by 0 bases; bases with no gene match: 5. CDR3 size: 17 residues. Donors had no other autoimmune disease or infection in four weeks. This clonotype was seen many times. The antigen is unknown. The receptor was isolated from a young man with type 2 diabetes. The V call is TRBV6-5, the J call TRBJ1-3, with 8 positions matching TRBD1. Material for sequencing was peripheral blood mononuclear cells (PBMCs). CDR3 loop: CASSYSHTGGSGNTIYF. CDR3 nucleotide sequence: TGTGCCAGCAGTTACTCGCATACAGGGGGATCTGGAAACACCATATATTTT.